This T cell receptor (beta chain) comes out of a study of T cell repertoires in aging, cancer and after chemotherapy. Whole-study findings and limits: Across the chemotherapy interval, each cancer cohort showed higher median generation probability, suggesting thymic rebound. Compared with age-matched healthy donors, untreated hematological or solid cancer patients showed higher blood TCR clonality.

Amplification of TCR beta used genomic DNA extracted from peripheral blood. This clonotype was recorded a few times. What it recognizes is unknown. Germline lookup yields CDR1 MNHEY and CDR2 SVGAGI. V lost 8 bases and J lost 8; bases outside the gene matches: 13. The CDR3 extends over 16 amino acids. TRB rearrangements spanning V, D and J were amplified using mixed TRB-A/B primers. MiXCR was run by TCRdb on the multiplex PCR reads, yielding one entry per CDR3 protein. The profile shows about 15,000 distinct CDR3 sequences, 50% of them singletons. The sequenced material came from blood. The clonotype originates from a human donor in good health. The chain employs TRBV6-5 and TRBJ2-1; 12 bases match TRBD1. CDR3 amino acids: CASRGDRGPSSYEQFF. For the CDR3, the DNA is TGTGCCAGCCGAGGGGACAGGGGGCCTAGTTCGTATGAGCAGTTCTTC.